This TCR beta chain came from a study of T cells after yellow fever vaccination. Study details: SMART-Seq v4 Ultra Low Input served to prepare low-cell-number fractions.

Comment on this clonotype: As yet, its antigen is unknown. One junction end does not reproduce the germline sequence, and a read error may be involved.

Each CDR3 protein is one row after TCRdb ran MiXCR on the 5' RACE reads. The repertoire holds 350,000 or so distinct CDR3 sequences, with roughly 8.4% as singletons. Notes on the study in general: Abundant clonotypes from the bulk population could get into FACS-sorted repertoires as contaminants.

The sequence derives from a man between 18 and 35 years old who received the YFV17D yellow fever vaccine. The sequenced sample was PBMCs, obtained more than 35 days after the first yellow fever vaccination.

CDR3 DNA: TGCGCCAGCAGCTCCTCACAGGGGGACCATTCACCCCCCCACTTT. Its translation is CASSSSQGDHSPPHF. The chain combines TRBV5-1 with TRBJ1-6; 8 nucleotides line up with TRBD1. Per the germline V gene, CDR1 is SGHRS and CDR2 is YFSETQ. CDR3 length equals 15 residues.